Each of the 30 T cell receptor beta chains below was sequenced from the same sample in a study of spatial heterogeneity in lung cancer (dated by TCRdb to about 2019). The receptor library was made with 5' RACE. The sample was run on a NextSeq 500. TCRdb passed the public sequencing reads through fastp at Q25 and MiXCR, retaining productive beta sequences. CDR3 protein sequences are deduplicated, and each keeps its most common genes and DNA. This sample is represented by roughly 1,700 distinct CDR3 sequences; roughly a sixth of them were singletons. More than 40% of the sample is in the top ten clones. In light of the paper, this sample's time point label describes: sample taken at primary tumor resection. TCR sequencing used whole RNA extracted from tumor and nontumor lung tissue, or from cryopreserved PBMC samples, without cell sorting. This material consisted of PBMCs, taken at surgery. The receptors were sampled from a male donor with early-stage non-small cell lung cancer.

This clonotype is labeled as large (0.1 to 1%). J is TRBJ2-7 and V is TRBV28, with D possibly called TRBD1 or TRBD2 (6 bases each). CDR1 and CDR2 (germline): MDHEN, SYDVKM. V was cut by 6 bases and J by 8 bases, with 14 bases left in between. The CDR3 covers 12 residues. The CDR3 sequence: CASSGLRGQQYF. CDR3 nucleotide sequence: TGTGCCAGCAGCGGACTACGGGGGCAGCAGTACTTC.

This clonotype turned up a few times. This chain's CDR3 is CASSWGQGEQYF. CDR3 DNA sequence: TGTGCCAGCAGCTGGGGACAAGGCGAGCAGTACTTC. The chain uses TRBV5-4 and TRBJ2-7; a possible D gene is TRBD1 (6 bases). This CDR3 has 12 residues. Trimming removed 3 bases from V and 6 bases from J, with 10 bases in between. The germline V gene has CDR1 SGHNT and CDR2 YYREEE (reference sequence).

The rearrangement joins TRBV6-2 or TRBV6-3 to TRBJ1-1; TRBD1 is a possible D gene (5 bases). V was shortened by 4 bases and J by 1 base, with 16 bases between the two germline ends. Per the germline V gene, CDR1 is MNHEY and CDR2 is SVGEGT. This CDR3 contains 16 residues. The CDR3 DNA sequence: TGTGCCAGCAGTTCGGACTGGGGACGGTCGAACACTGAAGCTTTCTTT. Encoded protein: CASSSDWGRSNTEAFF.

This clonotype is judged medium-sized. This chain joins TRBV7-9 and TRBJ2-7; possibly TRBD1 or TRBD2 for D (5 bases each). CDR1 is SEHNR and CDR2 is FQNEAQ in the germline V gene (reference sequence). This CDR3 has 13 residues. V gave up 2 bases and J gave up 6 bases, with 11 bases separating them. The CDR3 bases are TGTGCCAGCAGCTTAAGGGGAGCCATCGAGCAGTACTTC. Translation gives CASSLRGAIEQYF. Together with reference TRBV7-9 and TRBJ2-7, the CDR3 gives the full variable domain: DTGVSQNPRHKITKRGQNVTFRCDPISEHNRLYWYRQTLGQGPEFLTYFQNEAQLEKSRLLSDRFSAERPKGSFSTLEIQRTEQGDSAMYLCASSLRGAIEQYFGPGTRLTVT.

The chain recombines TRBV11-1 with TRBJ2-1, with 8 bases matching TRBD1. The CDR3 has 14 amino acids. In germline, CDR1 is SGHAT, CDR2 FQDESV (reference sequence). J was trimmed by 7 bases and V by 5 bases; bases with no gene match: 7. DNA of the CDR3: TGTGCCAGCAGCATAGGACAGGGAAAAAATGAGCAGTTCTTC. Protein: CASSIGQGKNEQFF.

This clonotype was found a few times. V gene TRBV7-9 combines with J gene TRBJ1-5; TRBD1 matches 7 bases. From germline, CDR1 is SEHNR and CDR2 FQNEAQ (reference sequence). Trimming removed 4 bases from V and 2 bases from J; junction bases left unmatched: 5. The CDR3 contains 15 residues. CDR3 coding DNA: TGTGCCAGCAGCTCGACAGGGTCAGGCAATCAGCCCCAGCATTTT. This translates into CASSSTGSGNQPQHF.

By its share, this clonotype is medium-sized. The CDR3 reads CASSPRTDGYTF. CDR3 sequence (DNA): TGTGCCAGCAGCCCAAGGACAGATGGCTACACCTTC. The V call is TRBV7-2, the J call TRBJ1-2, with TRBD1 as a possible D gene (6 bases). The CDR3 is made up of 12 amino acids. Germline V gene data show CDR1 as SGHTA and CDR2 as FQGNSA. V was shortened by 5 bases and J by 6 bases, with 10 bases between the two germline ends.

The CDR3 nucleotides are TGCGCCAGCAGCTCGGACAAGAACACCGGGGAGCTGTTTTTT. Protein: CASSSDKNTGELFF. The chain combines TRBV5-1 with TRBJ2-2; the D gene is possibly TRBD1 (5 bases). Germline V gene lookup returns CDR1 SGHRS and CDR2 YFSETQ. Trimming cost V 3 bases and J 1 base, with 7 bases left between them. The CDR3 runs 14 residues.

This clonotype qualifies as medium-sized (0.01 to 0.1%). The rearrangement links TRBV12-3 or TRBV12-4 to TRBJ2-1; 13 bases map to TRBD2. The CDR3 is made up of 16 amino acids. The junction had 9 bases not matched to a gene; V was cut back by 6 bases and J by 7 bases. DNA of the CDR3: TGTGCCAGCAGCGAAGGACTAGCGGGAGTGGAAAATGAGCAGTTCTTC. It specifies CASSEGLAGVENEQFF.

This clonotype has only a few counts. The rearrangement links TRBV6-2 or TRBV6-3 to TRBJ2-1; 10 nucleotides agree with TRBD2. The CDR3 has 16 residues. Germline CDR1 reads MNHEY; CDR2 reads SVGEGT. Trimming cost V 2 bases and J 8 bases; bases outside gene matches: 9. DNA of the CDR3: TGTGCCAGCAGTTACGGGATGGCTAGCGGGGGTTATGAGCAGTTCTTC. Residues: CASSYGMASGGYEQFF.

This clonotype is medium-sized. The CDR3 loop reads CASIYFQGSYQETQYF. CDR3 nucleotides: TGTGCCAGCATCTATTTCCAGGGGAGCTACCAAGAGACCCAGTACTTC. V and J are TRBV6-1 and TRBJ2-5; a weak D match, TRBD1 (6 bases). There are 16 residues in the CDR3. V was shortened by 7 bases and J by 0 bases, with 18 bases between the two germline ends. Per germline, CDR1 MNHNS and CDR2 SASEGT.

In its sample, this clonotype ranks as medium-sized. The rearrangement joins TRBV25-1 to TRBJ2-3; unclear D gene. The CDR3 is 15 amino acids. Germline V gene lookup returns CDR1 MGHDK and CDR2 SYGVNS. The V end was cut by 6 bases, the J end by 0 bases, with 13 bases between. The CDR3, as DNA: TGTGCCAGCAGGGAAGGAATAACTAGCACAGATACGCAGTATTTT. Amino acids: CASREGITSTDTQYF.

This clonotype is classed as medium-sized. This chain uses TRBV11-2 with TRBJ1-1; TRBD1 is a possible D gene (6 bases). Trimming took off 5 bases at V and 5 bases at J, with 15 bases between the two ends. The germline gives CDR1 SGHAT, CDR2 FQNNGV. This CDR3 comprises 14 residues. Written as DNA, the CDR3 is TGTGCCAGCAGCCCCTGGGGGCTGGGGACTGAAGCTTTCTTT. Amino acid sequence: CASSPWGLGTEAFF.

By sample share, this clonotype is medium-sized. This sequence joins TRBV27 and TRBJ1-2; the D gene is possibly TRBD1 (6 bases). This CDR3 is built from 15 residues. Germline V lookup: CDR1 MNHEY, CDR2 SMNVEV (reference sequence). V was pared by 6 bases and J by 7 bases, with 21 bases between. As DNA, the CDR3 is TGTGCCAGCAGCTCCTCCCCAGGGGCTTACGGTGGCTACACCTTC. Protein product: CASSSSPGAYGGYTF.

This clonotype ranks as medium-sized. The chain couples TRBV23-1 to TRBJ2-5; 8 bases map to TRBD2. TRBV23-1 is an ORF for which the function is uncertain. V was clipped by 7 bases and J by 1 base; unmatched bases: 5. The CDR3 runs 14 residues. Written as DNA, the CDR3 is TGCGCCAGCACTCGGGAGGGGAGCCAAGAGACCCAGTACTTC. Protein sequence: CASTREGSQETQYF.

This clonotype occurred a few times. CDR3 protein: CASSSPPNTGELFF. CDR3 DNA sequence: TGTGCCAGCAGCTCCCCCCCGAACACCGGGGAGCTGTTTTTT. The chain has TRBV7-8 and TRBJ2-2; D unclear. V was clipped by 4 bases and J by 0 bases, with 6 bases between them. CDR1 is SGHVS and CDR2 is FQNEAQ in the germline V gene. The CDR3 contains 14 residues.

The sample holds many counts of this clonotype. The chain links TRBV5-4 to TRBJ2-6; 7 nucleotides align to TRBD1. Germline assignment: CDR1 SGHNT and CDR2 YYREEE (reference sequence). The CDR3 runs 17 residues. The J segment lost 2 bases and the V segment lost 6 bases, leaving 11 bases of the junction unmatched. The CDR3 region has the DNA TGTGCCAGCAAGCCAGGGGGTAGGGTCGCTGGGGCCAACGTCCTGACTTTC. Protein product: CASKPGGRVAGANVLTF.

By its share, this clonotype is medium-sized (0.01 to 0.1%). The genes are TRBV6-6 and TRBJ1-2; D not certain. Germline V CDR1 and CDR2: MNHNY, SVGAGI (reference sequence). There are 11 residues in the CDR3. V was shortened by 0 bases and J by 7 bases, with 3 bases between the two germline ends. The CDR3 reads CASSYSVGYTF. CDR3 bases: TGTGCCAGCAGTTACTCGGTTGGCTACACCTTC.

This clonotype is labeled medium-sized. The genes are TRBV28 and TRBJ2-2; D unresolved. From germline, CDR1 is MDHEN and CDR2 SYDVKM. Between the trimmed V and J ends, which lost 8 bases and 4 bases, there was a span of 17 bases. This CDR3 has 15 residues. The CDR3 here is CASVGSVWFTGELFF. CDR3 nucleotides: TGTGCCAGCGTCGGGTCTGTGTGGTTCACCGGGGAGCTGTTTTTT.

Judged by abundance, this clonotype is medium-sized. The gene calls are TRBV23-1 and TRBJ2-3; tentatively, D is TRBD2 (6 bases). TRBV23-1 qualifies as an ORF whose function is uncertain. V was shortened by 2 bases and J by 4 bases, with 10 bases between the two germline ends. This CDR3 spans 14 amino acids. The CDR3 spells CASSQGGGADTQYF. The CDR3 DNA sequence: TGCGCCAGCAGTCAAGGGGGAGGCGCAGATACGCAGTATTTT.

This sequence joins TRBV6-5 and TRBJ2-7; possibly TRBD1 for D (5 bases). Germline V lookup: CDR1 MNHEY, CDR2 SVGAGI. The CDR3 consists of 14 residues. V was shortened by 6 bases and J by 0 bases, with 12 bases between the two germline ends. The CDR3 region is CASSPRQSSYEQYF. The CDR3 DNA follows: TGTGCCAGCAGCCCCCGACAGAGCTCCTACGAGCAGTACTTC.

In its sample, this clonotype ranks as medium-sized. The chain recombines TRBV15 with TRBJ2-5, with TRBD1 matching 7 bases. The CDR3 length is 16 residues. V was clipped by 0 bases and J by 7 bases; unmatched bases: 11. CDR1 LNHNV and CDR2 YYDKDF come from the germline V gene (reference sequence). The CDR3 here is CATSRDRDSHTGTQYF. The CDR3 DNA reads TGTGCCACCAGCAGAGACCGGGACAGCCACACGGGGACCCAGTACTTC. The full variable domain, rest sourced from reference TRBV15 and TRBJ2-5, is DAMVIQNPRYQVTQFGKPVTLSCSQTLNHNVMYWYQQKSSQAPKLLFHYYDKDFNNEADTPDNFQSRRPNTSFCFLDIRSPGLGDTAMYLCATSRDRDSHTGTQYFGPGTRLLVL.

The chain recombines TRBV19 with TRBJ1-5; 8 bases are shared with TRBD1. After removal of 8 bases from V and 4 bases from J, the junction contained 10 bases not matched to a gene. CDR1 and CDR2 from the germline V gene are LNHDA and SQIVND (reference sequence). The CDR3 totals 15 residues. The CDR3 here is CASGIEDRANQPQHF. CDR3 coding DNA: TGTGCCAGTGGGATCGAGGACAGGGCTAATCAGCCCCAGCATTTT.

This clonotype is classed as medium-sized. The chain is built from TRBV23-1 and TRBJ2-3; 7 nucleotides line up with TRBD1. TRBV23-1 is recorded as an ORF, its role being uncertain. This CDR3 comprises 13 residues. V dropped 4 bases and J dropped 5; count of bases not matched to a gene: 3. The CDR3 DNA sequence: TGCGCCAGCAGTCGGGGACAGATAGATACGCAGTATTTT. Translated, it gives CASSRGQIDTQYF.

This clonotype is medium-sized. The chain combines TRBV29-1 with TRBJ2-7; D may be TRBD2 (5 bases). V was cut by 4 bases and J by 3 bases, with 22 bases left in between. The germline CDR1 and CDR2 sequences are SQVTM and ANQGSEA. This CDR3 is built from 16 residues. CDR3 amino acids: CSVVFGSEGFGYEQYF. The CDR3 coding sequence is TGCAGCGTTGTCTTCGGATCTGAGGGTTTTGGCTACGAGCAGTACTTC.

By share, this clonotype counts as medium-sized. V and J are TRBV19 and TRBJ2-7; 11 nucleotides match TRBD2. The length of the CDR3 is 13 residues. Germline V gene data show CDR1 as LNHDA and CDR2 as SQIVND (reference sequence). The trim removed 10 bases at V and 3 bases at J, leaving 5 bases unmatched. This chain's CDR3 is CATTSGSFYEQYF. The CDR3 bases are TGTGCCACTACTAGCGGGAGTTTCTACGAGCAGTACTTC.

The chain employs TRBV5-1 and TRBJ1-5; D may be TRBD1 (5 bases). V was trimmed by 4 bases and J by 5 bases, leaving 16 bases between them. Looked up from germline, CDR1 is SGHRS and CDR2 is YFSETQ. The CDR3 totals 15 residues. CDR3 nucleotide sequence: TGCGCCAGCAGCCCCGGGTCCCTGGGGGATCAGCCCCAGCATTTT. Residues: CASSPGSLGDQPQHF.

At least ten counts were recorded for this clonotype. The V gene is TRBV5-5, the J gene TRBJ1-2; D ambiguous. Trimming pared 3 bases from V and 0 bases from J, leaving 15 bases between. CDR1 and CDR2 from the germline V gene are SGHKS and YYEKEE (reference sequence). CDR3 length: 16 residues. The CDR3 DNA follows: TGTGCCAGCAGCTCCGAGTGGGCCGCCGCTAACTATGGCTACACCTTC. It specifies CASSSEWAAANYGYTF.

CDR3 residues: CASSFVQGVYEQYF. CDR3 in DNA: TGTGCCAGCAGCTTTGTACAGGGGGTCTACGAGCAGTACTTC. V gene TRBV7-2 combines with J gene TRBJ2-7; 8 bases are a match to TRBD1. Per the germline V gene, CDR1 is SGHTA and CDR2 is FQGNSA. After removal of 3 bases from V and 3 bases from J, the junction contained 4 bases not matched to a gene. The CDR3 has 14 residues.

A few counts support this clonotype. The junction differs from germline at one of its ends, possibly a read error. This chain uses TRBV9 with TRBJ2-1; no firm D call. The CDR3 spans 15 residues. Germline assignment: CDR1 SGDLS and CDR2 YYNGEE. For the CDR3, the DNA is TGTGCCAGCAGCCCTAACTGGGGTCCCTACAATGAACAGTTCTTC. This translates into CASSPNWGPYNEQFF.